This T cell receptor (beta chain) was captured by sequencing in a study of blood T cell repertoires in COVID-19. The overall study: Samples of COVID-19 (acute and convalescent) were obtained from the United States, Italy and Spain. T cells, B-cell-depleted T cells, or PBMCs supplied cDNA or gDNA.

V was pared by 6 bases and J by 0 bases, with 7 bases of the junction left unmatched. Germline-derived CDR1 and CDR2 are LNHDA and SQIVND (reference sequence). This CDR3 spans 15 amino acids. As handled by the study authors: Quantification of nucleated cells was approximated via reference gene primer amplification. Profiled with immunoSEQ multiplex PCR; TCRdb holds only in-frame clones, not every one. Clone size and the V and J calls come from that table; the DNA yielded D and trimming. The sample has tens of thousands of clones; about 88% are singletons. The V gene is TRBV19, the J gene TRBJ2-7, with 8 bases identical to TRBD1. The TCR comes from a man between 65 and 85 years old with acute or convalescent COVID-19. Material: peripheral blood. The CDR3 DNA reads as TGTGCCAGTAGGGAGACAGGGGCAAGCTCCTACGAGCAGTACTTC. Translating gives CASRETGASSYEQYF.